The entry below describes one T cell receptor beta chain. These data originate in a study of blood T cell repertoires in COVID-19. Study-level background: Spain, Italy and the United States supplied samples that represented acute and convalescent COVID-19. The analysed material was cDNA or gDNA that came from T cells, B-cell-depleted T cells, or PBMCs.

Germline-derived CDR1 and CDR2 are SGHDT and YYEEEE. V lost 5 bases, J lost 5 bases, and 16 bases lay in between. The CDR3 consists of 14 residues. In the original analysis: Estimation of nucleated cell counts relied on the amplification of reference gene primers. Produced via immunoSEQ multiplex PCR; TCRdb's table is partial and in-frame only. Clonal size and the V and J genes are those of that table, whereas D and trimming came from the DNA. Of around 75,000 clones in the sample, nearly 90% are singletons; the top ten hold about 5%. This receptor was taken from a man in his fifties or sixties with acute or convalescent COVID-19. The sample taken for sequencing was peripheral blood. The chain uses TRBV5-6 and TRBJ2-5; perhaps TRBD2 as D (6 bases). CDR3 in DNA: TGTGCCAGCAGTTTACTTCAAGCGGGTGAGACCCAGTACTTC. Amino acids: CASSLLQAGETQYF.